The 8 T cell receptor beta chains below come from one sample, sequenced in a study of CD8 T cells in ankylosing spondylitis. Whole-study results and caveats: A motif in TCR beta, a set of roughly eight highly homologous variants, appeared characteristic of ankylosing spondylitis blood.

No antigen is known for these receptors. MiXCR was run by TCRdb on the 5' RACE reads, yielding one entry per CDR3 protein. The sample has just under 550,000 distinct CDR3 sequences; over 9.5% are singletons. The sample comprised blood, either unsorted or a sorted T cell fraction (not recorded which). The receptor set was obtained from a male donor with ankylosing spondylitis.

Here the CDR3 DNA reads TGTGCCAGTAGTTGGGCGAACTATGGCTACACCTTC. This codes for CASSWANYGYTF. The chain combines TRBV19 with TRBJ1-2; unclear D gene. The CDR3 sequence is 12 residues long. Germline CDR1 LNHDA, CDR2 SQIVND (reference sequence). Trimming took off 5 bases at V and 2 bases at J, with 6 bases between the two ends.

This clonotype has more than one count but fewer than ten. This sequence joins TRBV20-1 and TRBJ1-2; the D gene is possibly TRBD1 (5 bases). The germline V gene encodes CDR1 DFQATT and CDR2 SNEGSKA (reference sequence). V shed 2 bases and J shed 4 bases, with 20 bases lying between them. This CDR3 is 16 amino acids long. CDR3 nucleotide sequence: TGCAGTGCTAGATTATCAGGGCGGATATTAGCCTATGGCTACACCTTC. Translating it yields CSARLSGRILAYGYTF.

The chain is built from TRBV7-9 and TRBJ2-1, with 7 bases lining up with TRBD1. In germline, CDR1 is SEHNR, CDR2 FQNEAQ (reference sequence). This CDR3 region has 16 residues. V was pared by 5 bases and J by 5 bases, with 12 bases of the junction left unmatched. CDR3 in amino acids: CASSPPGTASDNEQFF. CDR3 nucleotides: TGTGCCAGCAGCCCTCCGGGGACAGCATCTGACAATGAGCAGTTCTTC.

This chain joins TRBV11-3 and TRBJ2-1; TRBD1 agrees at 8 bases. J gave up 9 bases and V 3 bases, and 10 bases lay outside the gene matches. In germline, CDR1 is SGHNT, CDR2 YENEEA. The CDR3 extends over 15 amino acids. The DNA of the CDR3 is TGTGCCAGCAGCTTTGAGGAGACAGGGGAGTCTGAGCAGTTCTTC. Amino acid sequence: CASSFEETGESEQFF.

J is TRBJ1-1 and V is TRBV5-1; 7 positions agree with TRBD1. Germline CDR1 is SGHRS and CDR2 is YFSETQ. This CDR3 spans 13 amino acids. Trimming at V came to 2 bases and at J to 7 bases, leaving 5 bases not matched to a gene. The CDR3, as DNA: TGCGCCAGCAGCTTAGGTAGGGACAGTGAAGCTTTCTTT. Translated: CASSLGRDSEAFF.

J is TRBJ2-7 and V is TRBV27; D is uncertain. Trimming stripped 7 bases from V and 3 bases from J, with 13 bases between. Per germline, CDR1 MNHEY and CDR2 SMNVEV (reference sequence). CDR3 length: 13 residues. The CDR3 sequence is CASTHGRHYEQYV. The CDR3 nucleotides are TGTGCCAGCACCCACGGTAGGCACTACGAGCAGTACGTC.

This clonotype was counted only a few times. The rearrangement joins TRBV12-3 or TRBV12-4 to TRBJ2-3; the match to TRBD2 covers 8 bases. The CDR3 has 15 amino acids. Trimming removed 1 base from V and 3 bases from J; junction bases left unmatched: 3. The CDR3 loop reads CASSLDPSGTDTQYF. The CDR3 DNA follows: TGTGCCAGCAGTTTAGATCCTAGCGGGACAGATACGCAGTATTTT.

The chain joins TRBV6-2 or TRBV6-3 to TRBJ2-6; the D gene is possibly TRBD2 (5 bases). Germline V gives CDR1 MNHEY, CDR2 SVGEGT. The CDR3 runs 15 residues. Trimming took 6 bases from V and 2 from J, leaving 11 bases between them. The CDR3 DNA is TGTGCCAGCAGGCCGGCGAGGGCTGGGGCCAACGTCCTGACTTTC. Amino acid sequence: CASRPARAGANVLTF.